A selection of T cell receptor beta chains follows, all from one sample in a study of OX40 agonist ivuxolimab in advanced cancers. Measured with immunoSEQ multiplex PCR; TCRdb has only the in-frame clones, and not every one. The sample has 70,000 to 95,000 clones, roughly 87% seen once. The starting material was CD4+ or CD8+ T cells sorted from blood, obtained in a trial of the OX40 agonist ivuxolimab. These receptors were collected from an adult with an advanced solid tumor such as melanoma, head and neck, liver or kidney cancer. The CDR3 runs from the conserved cysteine through the conserved F or W. D genes are given only for firm matches. Clone size, where shown, is once, few, many, or a class for clones that have expanded.

size: NA; D: TRBD1; J: TRBJ2-7; V: TRBV28; DNA: TGTGCCAGCAGCTCGACAGGGGGCGTGTACGAGCAGTACTTC; CDR3: CASSSTGGVYEQYF
size: NA; D: TRBD1; J: TRBJ1-1; V: TRBV5-1; DNA: TGCGCCAGCAGACTTACCTCAGCAGGGGGTGAAGCTTTCTTT; CDR3: CASRLTSAGGEAFF
size: few; D: NA; J: TRBJ2-5; V: TRBV7-6; DNA: TGTGCCAGCAGCCGGCCCGGTCGGGAGACCCAGTACTTC; CDR3: CASSRPGRETQYF
size: NA; D: NA; J: TRBJ2-4; V: TRBV7-2; DNA: TGTGCCAGCAGCTCGGACATTAACGTCAAAAACATTCAGTACTTC; CDR3: CASSSDINVKNIQYF
size: NA; D: TRBD2; J: TRBJ2-5; V: TRBV27; DNA: TGTGCCAGCAGTTTATTGGGGAGGGCCGAAGAGACCCAGTACTTC; CDR3: CASSLLGRAEETQYF
size: NA; D: NA; J: TRBJ2-7; V: TRBV11-1; DNA: TGTGCCAGCAGCTTAGAGGTTGTAGGGGAAGGTGAGCAGTACTTC; CDR3: CASSLEVVGEGEQYF
size: NA; D: NA; J: TRBJ1-1; V: TRBV11-2; DNA: TGTGCCAGCAGCTTGGGCACTGAAGCTTTCTTT; CDR3: CASSLGTEAFF
size: few; D: NA; J: TRBJ1-1; V: TRBV19; DNA: TGTGCCAGTAGTCACAGGACGGATGCGGCTGAAGCTTTCTTT; CDR3: CASSHRTDAAEAFF
size: NA; D: NA; J: TRBJ2-1; V: TRBV5-4; DNA: TGTGCCAGCAGGCAGGGATGGGCCTACAATGAGCAGTTCTTC; CDR3: CASRQGWAYNEQFF
size: NA; D: TRBD2; J: TRBJ2-7; V: TRBV4-1; DNA: TGCGCCAGCAGCCGAATACTAGCGGGAGTAACCTACGAGCAGTACTTC; CDR3: CASSRILAGVTYEQYF
size: NA; D: NA; J: TRBJ2-1; V: TRBV6-5; DNA: TGTGCCAGCCAAAGGGGGGGCGAGCAGTTCTTC; CDR3: CASQRGGEQFF